This record looks at one T cell receptor beta chain sequence and its context. Its antigen is as yet unknown. CD45RO-negative, CCR7-selected cells formed the naive CD8 fraction, which excluded terminally differentiated effector memory CD45RA+ cells. These data come from a study of shared clonotypes between healthy human individuals. Across the whole study: The composition of the donors was a couple of women and a few men aged 18 to 49.

This table comes from immunoSEQ multiplex PCR, and its TCRdb copy is limited to in-frame clones, with some not included. The table shows around 1.9 million clones, with roughly 93% occurring only once. Germline V gene sequence: CDR1 MDHEN, CDR2 SYDVKM. This CDR3 region has 15 residues. V was shortened by 5 bases and J by 4 bases, with 15 bases between the two germline ends. Whole-study results and caveats: Naive subsets usually exceeded memory subsets in estimated richness. Shared clonotypes across all four donors exceeded non-shared ones in generation probability. Sorted-subset sequencing was shown by rarefaction to be incomplete despite large depth.

The J gene is TRBJ1-5, the V gene TRBV28; the D gene is possibly TRBD1 (6 bases). Material: naive CD8+ T cells from PBMCs. The sequence came from a man between 18 and 29 years old in good health. Some clones in this sample may be carry-over from other donors' samples. This CDR3 reads CASSPYRVRNQPQHF. The DNA of the CDR3 is TGTGCCAGCAGTCCGTACAGGGTGCGGAATCAGCCCCAGCATTTT.